This TCR beta chain was obtained from a study of T-cell reconstitution after alpha-beta-depleted transplantation in children listed by TCRdb under 2016. General notes on the study: Using TCR repertoire profiling, the study quantitatively followed how T-cell immune reconstitution unfolded in children after TCRalphabeta/CD19-depleted allogeneic hematopoietic cell transplantation.

Library creation used PCR. These reads were obtained on an Illumina HiSeq 2500. TCR library preparation used molecular barcoding, with unique molecular identifiers applied to normalize quantification of the TCRbeta repertoire. TCRdb applied fastp at Q25 and MiXCR to the public reads, then kept only in-frame beta chains. Entries that share a CDR3 protein sequence are merged under the most common genes and DNA. Within this sample are 300,000 to 350,000 distinct CDR3 sequences, with around 25% of them counted one time only. The ten largest account for roughly 11% of the sample. Looking up the germline V gene (reference sequence) yields CDR1 DFQATT and CDR2 SNEGSKA. A distance of 23 bases separates the germline ends of V and J, which lose 5 bases and 0 bases respectively. Measured from the cysteine to the phenylalanine, the CDR3 is 18 residues long. Only the CDR3 portion is preserved as DNA: 54 bases, with reading frame beginning at the first base.

Overall results and qualifications from the work: The frequencies of hyperexpanded clones fell over the following months, and after one year, T-cell counts and TCRbeta diversity were mostly attributed to newly produced T cells. About two months after transplant, the apparently early recovery of alphabetaT-cell counts reportedly depended on just several hundred clones that had expanded rapidly and came from non-depleted graft cells. In some patients, high TCRbeta diversity at day 60 was attributed to recipient T cells and intrathymic progenitors that had survived conditioning.

Per the publication, the treatment or condition label means: allogeneic hematopoietic cell transplantation with graft depleted of TCRalphabeta T cells and CD19 B cells. The children who served as transplant recipients had been given grafts of TCRalphabeta/CD19-depleted allogeneic hematopoietic cells. This clonotype was seen a few times. Its cognate antigen has yet to be identified. Qualities for individual bases were not recorded, and no much larger clone is one base off. The V and J segments used are TRBV20-1 and TRBJ2-4; the D segment could be TRBD1, given 5 matching bases. The clonotype was recovered from a male patient aged 5 to 17 who had a stem cell transplant for acute lymphoblastic leukemia, so the T cells may come from the graft donor. The sequencing here drew on PBMCs, mostly from graft donor cells, taken 180 days after TCRalphabeta/CD19-depleted stem cell transplant. The DNA is TGCAGTGCTCCCGAGAATAGGCAGGGCCGTTTAGCCAAAAACATTCAGTACTTC. It codes for CSAPENRQGRLAKNIQYF.